This T cell receptor beta chain came from a study of blood T cell repertoires in COVID-19. Study information: Either two negative PCRs, clearance, or symptom resolution qualified Cohort 3 donors as recovered. In each case, the material was cDNA or gDNA derived from T cells, B-cell-depleted T cells, or PBMCs. Acute-phase and convalescent COVID-19 samples originated in the United States, Italy and Spain.

Germline CDR1 and CDR2: LGHDT and YNNKEL (reference sequence). V was pared by 4 bases and J by 0 bases, with 16 bases between. The CDR3 is 18 residues long. Only in-frame clones appear in the TCRdb table, and some are missing; sequencing was by immunoSEQ multiplex PCR. The data show a few hundred thousand clones, roughly 84% seen once. Sequencing input: PBMCs or T cells enriched from blood (not recorded which). The V and J genes are TRBV3-1 (or the pseudogene TRBV3-2) and TRBJ2-6, with a weak D call TRBD1 (6 bases). This sequence was found in a man aged 25 to 45 in a cohort exposed to, infected with or recovered from COVID-19 (not recorded which). In nucleotides, the CDR3 is TGTGCCAGCAGCCCGTCCCCCCAGGGGAGCTCTGGGGCCAACGTCCTGACTTTC. It yields the protein CASSPSPQGSSGANVLTF.